This T cell receptor beta chain was profiled in a study of T cells after somatic rescue of genetic block. Only in-frame clones appear in the TCRdb table, and some are missing; sequencing was by immunoSEQ multiplex PCR. This sample yields 110,000 or so clones, of which over 80% are seen a single time; around 1.5% belongs to the top ten. The germline V gene has CDR1 MGHRA and CDR2 YSYEKL. The CDR3 totals 19 residues. Trimming took 0 bases from V and 1 from J, leaving 20 bases between them. V gene TRBV4-1 combines with J gene TRBJ2-3; D might be TRBD1 (5 bases). The sequence came from a woman aged 18-29 years. Sample: peripheral blood mononuclear cells (PBMCs). The CDR3, as DNA: TGCGCCAGCAGCCAAGATACGCGACAGTTTGGAGTTGGCACAGATACGCAGTATTTT. Its protein is CASSQDTRQFGVGTDTQYF.